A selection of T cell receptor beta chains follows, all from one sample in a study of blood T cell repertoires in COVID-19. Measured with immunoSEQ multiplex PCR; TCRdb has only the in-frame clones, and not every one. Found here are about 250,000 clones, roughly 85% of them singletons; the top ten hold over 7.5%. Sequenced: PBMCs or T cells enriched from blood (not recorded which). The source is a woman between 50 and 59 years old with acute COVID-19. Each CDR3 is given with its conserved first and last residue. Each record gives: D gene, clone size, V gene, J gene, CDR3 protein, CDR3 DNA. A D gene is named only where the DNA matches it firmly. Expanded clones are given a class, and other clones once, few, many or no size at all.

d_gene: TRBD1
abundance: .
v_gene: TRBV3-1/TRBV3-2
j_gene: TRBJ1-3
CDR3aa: CASSQATGGLGNTIYF
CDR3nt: TGTGCCAGCAGCCAAGCGACAGGGGGGCTCGGAAACACCATATATTTT

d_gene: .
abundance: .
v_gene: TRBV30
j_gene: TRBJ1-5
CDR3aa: CAWEQGLNQPQHF
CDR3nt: TGTGCCTGGGAACAGGGTCTAAATCAGCCCCAGCATTTT

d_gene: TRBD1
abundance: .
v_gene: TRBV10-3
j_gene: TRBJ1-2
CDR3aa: CAISDREGHGYTF
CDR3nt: TGTGCCATCAGCGACAGGGAAGGCCATGGCTACACCTTC

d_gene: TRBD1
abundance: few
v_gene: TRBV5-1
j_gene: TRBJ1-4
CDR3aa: CASSQGQGRFGDEKLFF
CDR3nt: TGCGCCAGCAGCCAGGGACAGGGACGGTTCGGGGATGAAAAACTGTTTTTT

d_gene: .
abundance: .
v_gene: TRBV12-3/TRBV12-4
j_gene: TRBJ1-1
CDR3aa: CASSLTRNTEAFF
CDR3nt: TGTGCCAGCAGTTTAACCAGGAACACTGAAGCTTTCTTT

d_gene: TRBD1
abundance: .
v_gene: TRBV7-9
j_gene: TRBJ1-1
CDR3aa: CASSLGDRGLNTEAFF
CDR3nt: TGTGCCAGCAGCTTAGGGGACAGGGGCCTGAACACTGAAGCTTTCTTT

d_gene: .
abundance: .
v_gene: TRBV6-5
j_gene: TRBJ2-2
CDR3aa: CASSSPFGELFF
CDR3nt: TGTGCCAGCAGTTCCCCCTTTGGGGAGCTGTTTTTT

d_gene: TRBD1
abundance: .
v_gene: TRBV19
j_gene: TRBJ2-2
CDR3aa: CASSPPMDRRTGELFF
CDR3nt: TGTGCCAGTAGTCCCCCTATGGACAGGCGCACCGGGGAGCTGTTTTTT

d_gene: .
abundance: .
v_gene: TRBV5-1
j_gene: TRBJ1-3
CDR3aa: CASSLAGGVSGNTIYF
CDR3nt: TGCGCCAGCAGCTTGGCCGGGGGGGTTTCTGGAAACACCATATATTTT

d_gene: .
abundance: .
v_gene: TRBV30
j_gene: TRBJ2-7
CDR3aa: CAWSVDTSYEQYF
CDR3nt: TGTGCCTGGAGTGTGGACACCTCCTACGAGCAGTACTTC

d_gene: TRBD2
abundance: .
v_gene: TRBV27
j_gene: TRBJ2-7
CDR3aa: CASSPITGGADYEQYF
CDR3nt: TGTGCCAGCAGTCCCATTACCGGGGGGGCTGACTACGAGCAGTACTTC

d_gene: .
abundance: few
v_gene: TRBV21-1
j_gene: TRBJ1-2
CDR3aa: CASSFRTGANYGYTF
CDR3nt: TGTGCCAGCAGCTTCCGGACAGGGGCTAACTATGGCTACACCTTC

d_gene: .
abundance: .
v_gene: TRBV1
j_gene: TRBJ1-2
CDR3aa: CTSSPFYPLIRGRGNYGYTF
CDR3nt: TGCACCAGCAGCCCATTTTACCCCCTTATACGGGGGAGGGGGAACTATGGCTACACCTTC

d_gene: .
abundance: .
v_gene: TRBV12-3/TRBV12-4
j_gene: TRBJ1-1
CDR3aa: CAIIRSTDTEAFF
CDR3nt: TGTGCCATCATTCGGAGTACGGACACTGAAGCTTTCTTT

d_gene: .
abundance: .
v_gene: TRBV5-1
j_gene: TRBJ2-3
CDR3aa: CASSLPGTRADTQYF
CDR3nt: TGCGCCAGCAGCTTGCCAGGTACTAGGGCAGATACGCAGTATTTT

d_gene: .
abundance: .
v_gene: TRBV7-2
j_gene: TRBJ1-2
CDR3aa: CASSLFQGYGYTF
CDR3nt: TGTGCCAGCAGCTTATTCCAGGGCTATGGCTACACCTTC

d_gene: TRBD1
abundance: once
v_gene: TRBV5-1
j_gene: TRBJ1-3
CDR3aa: CASSPDRGNSNTIYF
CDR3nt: TGCGCCAGCAGCCCTGACAGGGGAAATTCAAACACCATATATTTT

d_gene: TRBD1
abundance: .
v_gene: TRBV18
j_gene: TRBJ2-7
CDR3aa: CASSPNGQGLSYEQYF
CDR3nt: TGTGCCAGCTCACCAAATGGACAGGGTCTATCGTACGAGCAGTACTTC

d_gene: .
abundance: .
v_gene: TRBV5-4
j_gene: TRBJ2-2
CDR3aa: CASSWRQSNTGELFF
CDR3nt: TGTGCCAGCAGCTGGAGACAGTCGAACACCGGGGAGCTGTTTTTT

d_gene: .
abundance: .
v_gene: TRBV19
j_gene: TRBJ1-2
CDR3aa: CASSIYFRDGYTF
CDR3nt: TGTGCCAGTAGTATTTATTTCCGAGATGGCTACACCTTC

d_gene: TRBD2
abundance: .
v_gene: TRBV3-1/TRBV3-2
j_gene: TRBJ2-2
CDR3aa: CASSGRSGGGTGELFF
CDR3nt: TGTGCCAGCAGCGGTCGTAGCGGGGGAGGGACCGGGGAGCTGTTTTTT

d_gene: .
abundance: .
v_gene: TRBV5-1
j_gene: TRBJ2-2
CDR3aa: CASSTGNTGELFF
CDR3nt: TGCGCCAGCAGTACAGGGAACACCGGGGAGCTGTTTTTT

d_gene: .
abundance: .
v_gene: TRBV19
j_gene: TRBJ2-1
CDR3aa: CASSIAQDSTPNEQFF
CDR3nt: TGTGCCAGTAGTATAGCTCAGGATTCCACGCCGAATGAGCAGTTCTTC

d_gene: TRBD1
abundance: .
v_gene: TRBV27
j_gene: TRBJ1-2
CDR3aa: CASSTLTGTYGYTF
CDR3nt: TGTGCCAGCAGTACACTGACAGGGACCTATGGCTACACCTTC

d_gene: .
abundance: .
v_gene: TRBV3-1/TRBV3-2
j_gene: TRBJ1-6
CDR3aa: CASSQGGLTNSPLHF
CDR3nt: TGTGCCAGCAGCCAAGGGGGACTTACTAATTCACCCCTCCACTTT

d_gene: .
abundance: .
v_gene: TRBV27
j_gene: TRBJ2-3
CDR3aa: CASSLYTGDRTDTQYF
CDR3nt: TGTGCCAGCAGTCTCTACACCGGGGATCGCACAGATACGCAGTATTTT

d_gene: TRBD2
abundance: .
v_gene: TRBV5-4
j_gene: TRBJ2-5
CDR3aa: CASSLRTSGLGETQYF
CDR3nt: TGTGCCAGCAGCTTAAGGACTAGCGGGCTGGGGGAGACCCAGTACTTC

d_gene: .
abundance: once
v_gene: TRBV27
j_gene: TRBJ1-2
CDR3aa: CASSASGYGYTF
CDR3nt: TGTGCCAGCAGTGCGAGTGGCTATGGCTACACCTTC

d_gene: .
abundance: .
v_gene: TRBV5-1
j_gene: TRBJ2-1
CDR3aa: CASSRTAVTEQFF
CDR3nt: TGCGCCAGCAGCCGTACAGCGGTCACTGAGCAGTTCTTC

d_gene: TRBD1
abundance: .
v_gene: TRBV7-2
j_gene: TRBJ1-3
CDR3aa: CASSLTGAGGNTIYF
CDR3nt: TGTGCCAGCAGCCTTACAGGGGCGGGAGGAAACACCATATATTTT

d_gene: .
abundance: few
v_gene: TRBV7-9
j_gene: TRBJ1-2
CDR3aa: CASSLWREDGYTF
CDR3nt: TGTGCCAGCAGCTTGTGGAGAGAGGATGGCTACACCTTC

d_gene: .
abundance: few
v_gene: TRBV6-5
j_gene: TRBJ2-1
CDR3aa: CASASPNNEQFF
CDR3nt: TGTGCCAGCGCGTCCCCGAACAATGAGCAGTTCTTC

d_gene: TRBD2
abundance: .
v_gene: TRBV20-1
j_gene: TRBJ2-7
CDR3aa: CSASGTSGETYEQYF
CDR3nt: TGCAGTGCTAGTGGGACTAGCGGGGAAACCTACGAGCAGTACTTC

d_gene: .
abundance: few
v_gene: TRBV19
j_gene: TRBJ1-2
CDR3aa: CASSRGPLWGGGYTF
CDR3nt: TGTGCCAGTAGTAGGGGCCCCCTTTGGGGGGGAGGCTACACCTTC

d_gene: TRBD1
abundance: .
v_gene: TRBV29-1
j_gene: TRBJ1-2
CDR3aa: CSTAKDRNYGYTF
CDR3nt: TGCAGCACGGCCAAGGACAGGAACTATGGCTACACCTTC

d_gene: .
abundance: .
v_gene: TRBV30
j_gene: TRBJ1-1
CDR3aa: CAWSVSGYGTEAFF
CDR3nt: TGTGCCTGGAGTGTCAGTGGCTACGGGACTGAAGCTTTCTTT

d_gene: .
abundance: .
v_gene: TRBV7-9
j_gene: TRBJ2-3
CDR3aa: CASSFPQQGTDTQYF
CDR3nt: TGTGCCAGCAGCTTCCCACAGCAGGGCACAGATACGCAGTATTTT

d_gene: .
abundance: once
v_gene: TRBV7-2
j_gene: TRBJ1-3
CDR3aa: CASSLDGEGRLSSGNTIYF
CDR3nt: TGTGCCAGCAGCTTAGATGGGGAGGGCAGGCTGAGCTCTGGAAACACCATATATTTT

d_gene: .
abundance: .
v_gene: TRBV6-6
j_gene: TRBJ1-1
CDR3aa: CASSWGTGDEAFF
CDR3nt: TGTGCCAGCAGTTGGGGGACGGGGGATGAAGCTTTCTTT

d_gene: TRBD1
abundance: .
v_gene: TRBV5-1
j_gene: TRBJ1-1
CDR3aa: CASSRTTGATEAFF
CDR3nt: TGCGCCAGCAGTCGCACTACAGGGGCCACTGAAGCTTTCTTT

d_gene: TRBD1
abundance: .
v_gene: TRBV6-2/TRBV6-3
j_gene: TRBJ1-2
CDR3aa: CASSYSGTGSSYGYTF
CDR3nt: TGTGCCAGCAGTTACTCGGGGACAGGGAGCAGTTATGGCTACACCTTC

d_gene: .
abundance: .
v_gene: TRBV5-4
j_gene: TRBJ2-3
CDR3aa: CASSLTGRDTQYF
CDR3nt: TGTGCCAGCAGCTTGACAGGGCGGGATACGCAGTATTTT

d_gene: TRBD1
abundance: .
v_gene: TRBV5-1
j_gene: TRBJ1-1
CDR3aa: CASSLGRGYTEAFF
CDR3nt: TGCGCCAGCAGCTTGGGCAGGGGGTACACTGAAGCTTTCTTT

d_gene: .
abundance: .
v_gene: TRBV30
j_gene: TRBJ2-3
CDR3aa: CAWSKLGWGGTTDTQYF
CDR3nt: TGTGCCTGGAGCAAATTGGGGTGGGGGGGCACCACAGATACGCAGTATTTT

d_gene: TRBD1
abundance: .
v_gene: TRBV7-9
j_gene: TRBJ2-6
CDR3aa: CASSDNRDSPPWANVLTF
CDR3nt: TGTGCCAGCAGCGACAACCGGGACAGCCCTCCCTGGGCCAACGTCCTGACTTTC

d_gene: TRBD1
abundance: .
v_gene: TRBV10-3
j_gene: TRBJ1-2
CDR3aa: CAISGGQGGSYGYTF
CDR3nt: TGTGCCATCAGTGGGGGACAGGGGGGTAGCTATGGCTACACCTTC

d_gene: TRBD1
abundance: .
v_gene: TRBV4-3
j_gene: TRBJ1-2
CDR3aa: CASSYDRGTPNYGYTF
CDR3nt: TGCGCCAGCAGCTACGACAGGGGGACTCCTAACTATGGCTACACCTTC

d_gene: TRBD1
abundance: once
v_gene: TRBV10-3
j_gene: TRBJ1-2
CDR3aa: CAISTGDRGGYTF
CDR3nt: TGTGCCATCAGTACGGGGGACAGGGGTGGCTACACCTTC

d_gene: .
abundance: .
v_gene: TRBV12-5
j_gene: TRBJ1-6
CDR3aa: CASGLRQQFYNSPLHF
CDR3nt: TGTGCTAGTGGTTTAAGACAGCAGTTCTATAATTCACCCCTCCACTTT

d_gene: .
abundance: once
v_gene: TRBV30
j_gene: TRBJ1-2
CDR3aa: CAWTSGGAGYTF
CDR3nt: TGTGCCTGGACCTCGGGGGGTGCTGGCTACACCTTC

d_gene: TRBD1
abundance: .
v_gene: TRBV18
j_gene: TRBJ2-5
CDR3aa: CASSLGQGKETQYF
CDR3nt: TGTGCCAGCTCTCTCGGACAGGGCAAAGAGACCCAGTACTTC

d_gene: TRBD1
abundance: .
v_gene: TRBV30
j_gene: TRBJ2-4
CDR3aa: CAWGDRGSNIQYF
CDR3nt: TGTGCCTGGGGGGACAGGGGGTCTAACATTCAGTACTTC

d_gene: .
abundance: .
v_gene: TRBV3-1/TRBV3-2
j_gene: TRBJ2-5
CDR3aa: CASSQWRGRRETQYF
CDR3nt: TGTGCCAGCAGCCAATGGCGGGGGCGCCGGGAGACCCAGTACTTC

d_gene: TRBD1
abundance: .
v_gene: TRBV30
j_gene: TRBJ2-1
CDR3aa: CAWSVPGGAYNEQFF
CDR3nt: TGTGCCTGGAGTGTACCAGGGGGAGCCTACAATGAGCAGTTCTTC

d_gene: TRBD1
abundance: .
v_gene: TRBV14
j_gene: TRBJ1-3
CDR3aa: CASSQVSGGSGNTIYF
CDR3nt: TGTGCCAGCAGCCAAGTTTCAGGGGGCTCTGGAAACACCATATATTTT

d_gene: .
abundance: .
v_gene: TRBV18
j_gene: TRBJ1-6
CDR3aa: CASSPRDTVNSPLHF
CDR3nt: TGTGCCAGCTCACCCCGGGACACAGTTAATTCACCCCTCCACTTT

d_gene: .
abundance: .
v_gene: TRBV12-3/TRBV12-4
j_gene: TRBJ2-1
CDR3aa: CASSLAGDEQFF
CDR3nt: TGTGCCAGCAGTTTAGCCGGGGATGAGCAGTTCTTC

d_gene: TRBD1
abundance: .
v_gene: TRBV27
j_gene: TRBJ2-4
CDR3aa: CASSSEPGQGTGNIQYF
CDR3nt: TGTGCCAGCAGTTCGGAGCCGGGACAGGGGACTGGAAACATTCAGTACTTC

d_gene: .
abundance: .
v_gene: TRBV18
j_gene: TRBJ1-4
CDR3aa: CASSGSGEGEKLFF
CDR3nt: TGTGCCAGCTCGGGATCAGGGGAAGGTGAAAAACTGTTTTTT